These 15 T cell receptor beta chains originate from one sample sequenced in a study of CD8 T cells in ankylosing spondylitis (dated by TCRdb to 2016 to 2017). Results and caveats for the whole study, not just this receptor: Blood from ankylosing spondylitis patients appeared to be characterized by a TCR beta motif made up of under ten highly homologous amino acid variants.

No antigens are known for them. Libraries were prepared through 5' RACE. TCRdb names Illumina HiSeq 2500 as the instrument used. Through fastp at Q25 and MiXCR, TCRdb rebuilt clones from the public reads, retaining in-frame beta chains. Every CDR3 protein is listed once, alongside the most common genes and DNA of its rows. The sample table holds approximately 540,000 distinct CDR3 sequences, of which roughly an eighth were seen once. In total, the top ten clones hold 6.8% of the sample. Source material: blood, either unsorted or a sorted T cell fraction (not recorded which). These receptors were obtained from a male donor with ankylosing spondylitis.

This clonotype was seen ten or more times. The chain employs TRBV7-2 and TRBJ2-5; possibly TRBD1 or TRBD2 for D (5 bases each). The CDR3 covers 14 residues. The germline V gene has CDR1 SGHTA and CDR2 FQGNSA. V was pared by 3 bases and J by 3 bases, with 11 bases between. CDR3 nucleotide sequence: TGTGCCAGCAGCTTCCCCGGGACGGAAGAGACCCAGTACTTC. Encoded protein: CASSFPGTEETQYF.

This clonotype was counted a few times. The chain employs TRBV28 and TRBJ2-3; 7 bases line up with TRBD2. The V gene's germline CDR1 is MDHEN and CDR2 SYDVKM. The ends lost 6 bases at V and 4 bases at J; junction bases unmatched: 13. CDR3 size: 16 residues. CDR3 nucleotides: TGTGCCAGCAGCCCGGTGGGGCGGGAGATGGCAGATACGCAGTATTTT. The encoded protein is CASSPVGREMADTQYF. Drawing the rest from reference TRBV28 and TRBJ2-3, the complete variable domain is DVKVTQSSRYLVKRTGEKVFLECVQDMDHENMFWYRQDPGLGLRLIYFSYDVKMKEKGDIPEGYSVSREKKERFSLILESASTNQTSMYLCASSPVGREMADTQYFGPGTRLTVL.

J is TRBJ2-5 and V is TRBV2; no firm D call. V lost 7 bases to trimming and J lost 2 bases, with 14 bases between them. Germline loops: CDR1 SNHLY, CDR2 FYNNEI. The CDR3 is made up of 14 amino acids. The CDR3 nucleotides read TGTGCCAGCATCGCCAGGAGCAATCAAGAGACCCAGTACTTC. Its protein is CASIARSNQETQYF.

This clonotype appeared a few times. The chain is built from TRBV7-2 and TRBJ2-3; D not certain. V was shortened by 7 bases and J by 1 base, with 9 bases between the two germline ends. The CDR3 totals 13 residues. CDR1 is SGHTA, CDR2 FQGNSA, per germline. CDR3 residues: CASTVGGTDTQYF. The CDR3 DNA reads as TGTGCCAGCACCGTAGGAGGCACAGATACGCAGTATTTT.

This chain links TRBV9 with TRBJ2-5; D perhaps matches TRBD2 (6 bases). This CDR3 contains 14 residues. The germline V gene encodes CDR1 SGDLS and CDR2 YYNGEE. With 3 bases removed from V and 5 bases from J, the gap between germline ends came to 14 bases. CDR3 amino acids: CASSAAGTSETQYF. The CDR3 nucleotides are TGTGCCAGCAGCGCGGCCGGGACTTCGGAGACCCAGTACTTC.

The V call is TRBV6-2 or TRBV6-3, the J call TRBJ1-2; 7 bases line up with TRBD1. The germline CDR1 and CDR2 sequences are MNHEY and SVGEGT. Germline trimming cut 4 bases from V and 2 bases from J; bases unmatched to any gene: 4. The CDR3 has 14 amino acids. CDR3 sequence: CASSFWTGNYGYTF. CDR3 nucleotides: TGTGCCAGCAGTTTTTGGACAGGAAACTATGGCTACACCTTC.

This clonotype appeared many times. The CDR3 DNA reads as TGCGCCAGCAGCTTGCAGGGGAGCTCGGGAAATGAGCAGTTCTTC. Encoded protein: CASSLQGSSGNEQFF. The V and J genes are TRBV5-1 and TRBJ2-1; possibly TRBD1 for D (6 bases). The CDR3 length is 15 residues. V gave up 1 base and J gave up 7 bases, with 15 bases separating them. Germline CDR1 SGHRS, CDR2 YFSETQ.

This clonotype has only a few counts. The chain links TRBV7-9 to TRBJ2-1, with 9 bases matching TRBD1. This CDR3 spans 15 amino acids. From germline, CDR1 is SEHNR and CDR2 FQNEAQ (reference sequence). With V trimmed by 3 bases and J by 6 bases, 6 bases remained unmatched. CDR3 residues: CASSLGTGTINEQFF. The CDR3 DNA reads as TGTGCCAGCAGCTTGGGGACAGGGACAATCAATGAGCAGTTCTTC.

The V call is TRBV13, the J call TRBJ2-1, with TRBD2 matching 7 bases. CDR1 is PRHDT and CDR2 is FYEKMQ in the germline V gene (reference sequence). The ends lost 0 bases at V and 7 bases at J; junction bases unmatched: 9. This CDR3 is 16 amino acids long. This CDR3 is CASSLGPSGEGNEQFF. CDR3 DNA: TGTGCCAGCAGCTTAGGACCTAGCGGTGAAGGGAATGAGCAGTTCTTC.

In this sample, this clonotype turned up many times. The rearrangement joins TRBV18 to TRBJ1-1; D call uncertain. This CDR3 region has 14 residues. Trimming shortened V by 3 bases and J by 2 bases, and 10 bases separated the two germline ends. Germline V gene data show CDR1 as KGHSH and CDR2 as LQKENI. Here the CDR3 reads CASSPIGLNTEAFF. In DNA form, the CDR3 reads TGTGCCAGCTCACCGATAGGGCTAAACACTGAAGCTTTCTTT.

At least ten counts were recorded for this clonotype. The chain joins TRBV15 to TRBJ1-2, with unresolved D. This CDR3 region has 14 residues. CDR1 is LNHNV and CDR2 is YYDKDF in the germline V gene (reference sequence). With 0 bases removed from V and 4 bases from J, the gap between germline ends came to 9 bases. The CDR3 DNA sequence: TGTGCCACCAGCAGAGATCTCGGAAGCTATGGCTACACCTTC. This sequence encodes CATSRDLGSYGYTF.

This sequence joins TRBV20-1 and TRBJ1-6, with 9 bases matching TRBD1. V lost 1 base to trimming and J lost 2 bases; unmatched junction nucleotides: 6. This CDR3 is built from 17 residues. Per the germline V gene, CDR1 is DFQATT and CDR2 is SNEGSKA (reference sequence). The CDR3 is CSARVPDRGTYNSPLHF. The CDR3 nucleotides are TGCAGTGCTAGAGTCCCGGACAGGGGAACCTATAATTCACCCCTCCACTTT.

This clonotype was recorded at least ten times. The CDR3 region is CATSDPGTSGTNEQFF. In DNA, the CDR3 is TGTGCCACCAGTGATCCCGGGACTAGCGGGACCAATGAGCAGTTCTTC. V gene TRBV24-1 combines with J gene TRBJ2-1; 13 positions agree with TRBD2. CDR3 length: 16 amino acids. Germline V gene lookup returns CDR1 KGHDR and CDR2 SFDVKD. V lost 3 bases, J lost 6 bases, and 4 bases stayed unmatched.

The V call is TRBV3-1, the J call TRBJ2-1; 11 nucleotides align to TRBD2. V trimming: 5 bases; J trimming: 0 bases; junction bases outside the gene matches: 6. This CDR3 is 17 amino acids long. The germline V gene encodes CDR1 LGHDT and CDR2 YNNKEL (reference sequence). The CDR3 DNA is TGTGCCAGCAGCGATATAGCGGGAGGGCCCTCCTACAATGAGCAGTTCTTC. Protein: CASSDIAGGPSYNEQFF.

CDR3 coding DNA: TGTGCCAGCAGCTTGGGGACCGTTCGGGTTGGCTACACCTTC. This encodes CASSLGTVRVGYTF. This sequence joins TRBV5-6 and TRBJ1-2; D remains ambiguous. This CDR3 has 14 amino acids. Germline loops: CDR1 SGHDT, CDR2 YYEEEE. Trimming removed 0 bases from V and 7 bases from J, with 13 bases in between.